A single sample gave rise to the 26 T cell receptor beta chains below, sequenced in a study of CD8 T cells in Susac syndrome. Random hexamers were used to reverse transcribe roughly 0.5 to 1 ug of RNA. One entry per CDR3 protein, called by TCRdb with MiXCR from the immunoSEQ multiplex PCR reads. The repertoire holds about 140,000 distinct CDR3 sequences, with more than 85% as singletons. Sequencing used CD4+ T cells from PBMCs. These receptor sequences come from a human donor with Susac syndrome.

This clonotype occurred once. The V call is TRBV7-9, the J call TRBJ2-1; TRBD2 matches at 9 bases. With V trimmed by 3 bases and J by 4 bases, 10 bases remained unmatched. Germline CDR1 SEHNR, CDR2 FQNEAQ (reference sequence). The CDR3 consists of 17 residues. In DNA, the CDR3 is TGTGCCAGCAGCTTCTTTGCCGGGACTAGCCTGTACAATGAGCAGTTCTTC. This translates into CASSFFAGTSLYNEQFF.

The V gene is TRBV28, the J gene TRBJ1-2; D not certain. Looked up from germline, CDR1 is MDHEN and CDR2 is SYDVKM. V gave up 5 bases and J gave up 6 bases, with 10 bases separating them. This CDR3 region has 12 residues. The CDR3 DNA sequence: TGTGCCAGCAGTCCTGGGAGTCATGGCTACACCTTC. Translation gives CASSPGSHGYTF.

The chain employs TRBV11-3 and TRBJ1-1, with 9 bases matching TRBD1. The CDR3 runs to 14 residues. CDR1 is SGHNT, CDR2 YENEEA, per germline. The J segment lost 1 base and the V segment lost 4 bases, leaving 1 base of the junction unmatched. Here the CDR3 DNA reads TGTGCCAGCAGCTCGGGACAGGGGAACACTGAAGCTTTCTTT. Amino acids: CASSSGQGNTEAFF. Drawing the rest from reference TRBV11-3 and TRBJ1-1, the complete variable domain is EAGVVQSPRYKIIEKKQPVAFWCNPISGHNTLYWYLQNLGQGPELLIRYENEEAVDDSQLPKDRFSAERLKGVDSTLKIQPAELGDSAVYLCASSSGQGNTEAFFGQGTRLTVV.

This chain joins TRBV7-8 and TRBJ2-7; D is undetermined. The V end was cut by 1 base, the J end by 1 base, with 17 bases between. The CDR3 has 17 residues. Germline CDR1 and CDR2: SGHVS and FQNEAQ. CDR3 residues: CASSLGRVGYLSYEQYF. CDR3 sequence (DNA): TGTGCCAGCAGCTTAGGTCGAGTCGGGTACCTTTCCTACGAGCAGTACTTC.

The chain joins TRBV20-1 to TRBJ2-5, with 8 bases fitting TRBD2. Germline V gives CDR1 DFQATT, CDR2 SNEGSKA (reference sequence). Trimming took 0 bases from V and 5 from J; bases not matched to a gene: 5. This CDR3 spans 14 amino acids. The CDR3 spells CSARDSRGAETQYF. The CDR3 nucleotides are TGCAGTGCTAGAGATTCGCGGGGGGCGGAGACCCAGTACTTC.

The V and J genes are TRBV30 and TRBJ2-1; D is ambiguous. CDR1 is GTSNPN, CDR2 SVGIG, per germline (reference sequence). The ends were cut back, 8 bases at V and 6 bases at J, with 11 bases in the middle. The CDR3 covers 11 residues. DNA of the CDR3: TGTGCCACCGCTATGATCAATGAGCAGTTCTTC. This sequence encodes CATAMINEQFF. The variable domain in full, completed from reference TRBV30 and TRBJ2-1, reads SQTIHQWPATLVQPVGSPLSLECTVEGTSNPNLYWYRQAAGRGLQLLFYSVGIGQISSEVPQNLSASRPQDRQFILSSKKLLLSDSGFYLCATAMINEQFFGPGTRLTVL.

The chain couples TRBV2 to TRBJ2-7, with a weak D call TRBD1 (5 bases). V was clipped by 6 bases and J by 6 bases, with 15 bases between them. This CDR3 spans 13 amino acids. Per the germline V gene, CDR1 is SNHLY and CDR2 is FYNNEI. CDR3 amino acids: CASSYSRGSEQYF. The CDR3, as DNA: TGTGCCAGCAGCTATTCTAGGGGAAGCGAGCAGTACTTC.

The chain uses TRBV6-1 and TRBJ1-1, with TRBD1 as a possible D gene (6 bases). Germline CDR1 MNHNS, CDR2 SASEGT. Trimming removed 6 bases at V and 1 base at J, with 9 bases between. CDR3 length equals 13 residues. In DNA form, the CDR3 reads TGTGCCAGCAGATCGGACAGGAACACTGAAGCTTTCTTT. This sequence encodes CASRSDRNTEAFF.

This clonotype was counted a few times. The chain joins TRBV12-3 or TRBV12-4 to TRBJ2-2; D gene uncertain. This CDR3 is 14 amino acids long. Trimming stripped 0 bases from V and 3 bases from J, with 5 bases between. CDR3 in amino acids: CASSLAGHTGELFF. The CDR3 DNA sequence: TGTGCCAGCAGTTTAGCCGGTCACACCGGGGAGCTGTTTTTT.

V gene TRBV3-1 combines with J gene TRBJ1-1; possibly TRBD1 for D (5 bases). The CDR3 loop spans 17 amino acids. V was cut by 1 base and J by 0 bases, with 15 bases left in between. Germline V gene data show CDR1 as LGHDT and CDR2 as YNNKEL (reference sequence). The CDR3 reads CASSQGQTIHLNTEAFF. The DNA for the CDR3 is TGTGCCAGCAGCCAAGGACAGACGATTCATTTGAACACTGAAGCTTTCTTT.

J is TRBJ2-2 and V is TRBV7-9, with 7 positions matching TRBD1. Looked up from germline, CDR1 is SEHNR and CDR2 is FQNEAQ (reference sequence). The CDR3 totals 15 residues. V was pared by 5 bases and J by 0 bases, with 3 bases of the junction left unmatched. CDR3 in DNA: TGTGCCAGCAGCAAAGGACAGGCGAACACCGGGGAGCTGTTTTTT. Protein sequence: CASSKGQANTGELFF. The full variable domain, in which reference TRBV7-9 and TRBJ2-2 provide the parts outside the CDR3, is DTGVSQNPRHKITKRGQNVTFRCDPISEHNRLYWYRQTLGQGPEFLTYFQNEAQLEKSRLLSDRFSAERPKGSFSTLEIQRTEQGDSAMYLCASSKGQANTGELFFGEGSRLTVL.

J is TRBJ2-1 and V is TRBV6-4, with 9 nucleotides matching TRBD1. Germline V gives CDR1 MRHNA, CDR2 SNTAGT. V shed 0 bases and J 6 bases; nucleotides not matched to a gene: 0. This CDR3 spans 14 amino acids. CDR3 region: CASSDSTGGNEQFF. CDR3 sequence (DNA): TGTGCCAGCAGTGACTCGACAGGGGGCAATGAGCAGTTCTTC.

DNA of the CDR3: TGTGCCTGGAGTGTGACAGGGAGTTATGGAAACACCATATATTTT. It is translated as CAWSVTGSYGNTIYF. This sequence joins TRBV30 and TRBJ1-3; 7 nucleotides match TRBD1. The germline CDR1 and CDR2 sequences are GTSNPN and SVGIG (reference sequence). Trimming removed 0 bases from V and 3 bases from J; junction bases left unmatched: 5. This CDR3 region has 15 residues.

The chain has TRBV20-1 and TRBJ2-5; 12 bases match TRBD2. Trimming removed 6 bases from V and 5 bases from J; junction bases left unmatched: 13. The CDR3 contains 16 residues. Germline V gene sequence: CDR1 DFQATT, CDR2 SNEGSKA (reference sequence). The DNA for the CDR3 is TGCAGTGCGGCCGGGACTAGCGGGTCATCGGCGGAGACCCAGTACTTC. Protein sequence: CSAAGTSGSSAETQYF.

This sequence joins TRBV14 and TRBJ2-4; D not certain. In germline, CDR1 is SGHDN, CDR2 FVKESK. The CDR3 runs to 13 residues. Trimming cost V 0 bases and J 8 bases, with 8 bases left between them. CDR3 sequence: CASSQDMKDIQYF. The CDR3 coding sequence is TGTGCCAGCAGCCAAGATATGAAGGACATTCAGTACTTC.

V gene TRBV4-1 combines with J gene TRBJ2-7; D not resolved. The length of the CDR3 is 16 residues. Trimming cost V 0 bases and J 0 bases, with 12 bases left between them. The germline CDR1 and CDR2 sequences are MGHRA and YSYEKL. The CDR3 region is CASSQDQTKSSYEQYF. DNA for the CDR3: TGCGCCAGCAGCCAAGATCAAACCAAGAGCTCCTACGAGCAGTACTTC.

This clonotype was seen a single time. Here the CDR3 reads CSALASSYNSPLHF. CDR3 sequence (DNA): TGCAGCGCGCTGGCGAGCTCCTATAATTCACCCCTCCACTTT. The V gene is TRBV29-1, the J gene TRBJ1-6; unclear D gene. The germline gives CDR1 SQVTM, CDR2 ANQGSEA. The CDR3 covers 14 residues. Trimming took off 7 bases at V and 0 bases at J, with 10 bases between the two ends.

This chain connects TRBV14 to TRBJ2-5; D possibly uses TRBD1 or TRBD2 (5 bases each). The germline V gene encodes CDR1 SGHDN and CDR2 FVKESK. V lost 4 bases and J 7 bases, leaving 10 bases between the germline ends. The CDR3 is made up of 12 amino acids. In nucleotides, the CDR3 is TGTGCCAGCAGCCTCAGGGCGGGGACCCAGTACTTC. Translating it yields CASSLRAGTQYF.

This chain joins TRBV4-1 and TRBJ1-4; D gene ambiguous. The germline V and J ends were trimmed by 8 bases and 6 bases, with 13 bases remaining between them. CDR1 is MGHRA and CDR2 is YSYEKL in the germline V gene. The CDR3 extends over 13 amino acids. CDR3 loop: CASGSDGDEKLFF. As DNA, the CDR3 is TGCGCCAGCGGATCAGACGGTGATGAAAAACTGTTTTTT.

The rearrangement links TRBV10-3 to TRBJ1-2, with D tentatively TRBD1 (5 bases). The length of the CDR3 is 13 residues. Between the trimmed V and J ends, which lost 5 bases and 4 bases, there was a span of 11 bases. CDR1 and CDR2 from the germline V gene are ENHRY and SYGVKD. CDR3 sequence: CAISRDGTYGYTF. The CDR3 bases are TGTGCCATCAGTCGGGACGGAACCTATGGCTACACCTTC.

J is TRBJ2-1 and V is TRBV19, with TRBD2 matching 9 bases. J lost 10 bases, V lost 6 bases, and 10 bases had no gene match. Germline-derived CDR1 and CDR2 are LNHDA and SQIVND (reference sequence). The CDR3 is 14 residues long. For the CDR3, the DNA is TGTGCCAGTAGCCTTAGCGGGAGCCGAAGGGAGCAGTTCTTC. Translated: CASSLSGSRREQFF. Full variable domain (remainder filled in from reference TRBV19 and TRBJ2-1): DGGITQSPKYLFRKEGQNVTLSCEQNLNHDAMYWYRQDPGQGLRLIYYSQIVNDFQKGDIAEGYSVSREKKESFPLTVTSAQKNPTAFYLCASSLSGSRREQFFGPGTRLTVL.

This chain uses TRBV28 with TRBJ1-1, with 7 bases aligning to TRBD1. There are 12 residues in the CDR3. Unmatched junction bases numbered 8, after V lost 8 bases and J lost 8 bases. Germline CDR1 and CDR2: MDHEN and SYDVKM. The CDR3, as DNA: TGTGCCAGCTACGGCGACAGGGAAGAAGCTTTCTTT. It translates to CASYGDREEAFF.

The V call is TRBV20-1, the J call TRBJ2-7; 7 bases align to TRBD2. The CDR3 covers 15 residues. CDR1 and CDR2 (germline): DFQATT, SNEGSKA (reference sequence). V gave up 6 bases and J gave up 2 bases; unmatched junction bases: 13. In DNA, the CDR3 is TGCAGTGCGCTTATTCCGGGACTACCTACCTACGAGCAGTACTTC. This gives the protein CSALIPGLPTYEQYF.

The chain employs TRBV15 and TRBJ2-1; weak D call: TRBD1 (6 bases). The CDR3 extends over 15 amino acids. V shed 0 bases and J shed 6 bases, with 12 bases lying between them. Germline V lookup: CDR1 LNHNV, CDR2 YYDKDF (reference sequence). CDR3 loop: CATSRDLEGGNEQFF. CDR3 DNA: TGTGCCACCAGCAGAGATCTTGAAGGGGGCAATGAGCAGTTCTTC.

This rearrangement joins TRBV3-1 to TRBJ1-6; D is perhaps TRBD1 (6 bases). Germline values: CDR1 LGHDT, CDR2 YNNKEL (reference sequence). V was pared by 4 bases and J by 0 bases, with 13 bases between. The CDR3 sequence is 17 residues long. CDR3 in DNA: TGTGCCAGCAGCCCCGAAGGAGGGGGCTCCTATAATTCACCCCTCCACTTT. This gives the protein CASSPEGGGSYNSPLHF. Full variable domain (rest looked up from reference TRBV3-1 and TRBJ1-6): DTAVSQTPKYLVTQMGNDKSIKCEQNLGHDTMYWYKQDSKKFLKIMFSYNNKELIINETVPNRFSPKSPDKAHLNLHINSLELGDSAVYFCASSPEGGGSYNSPLHFGNGTRLTVT.

The V gene is TRBV20-1, the J gene TRBJ2-4, with D possibly matching TRBD2 (5 bases). V was trimmed by 0 bases and J by 8 bases, leaving 8 bases between them. Germline assignment: CDR1 DFQATT and CDR2 SNEGSKA (reference sequence). The CDR3 consists of 12 residues. The CDR3 sequence: CSARDGEYIQYF. The CDR3 DNA reads TGCAGTGCTAGAGACGGGGAGTACATTCAGTACTTC.